This TCR beta chain is drawn from a study of blood T cell repertoires in COVID-19. Study summary: Sources were T cells, B-cell-depleted T cells, or PBMCs; the material itself was cDNA or gDNA.

Clones were sequenced by immunoSEQ multiplex PCR, and TCRdb holds only the in-frame ones, with some missing. The profile shows about 200,000 clones, 75% to 85% of them singletons. Clinical histories supplied by participants themselves formed the basis of cohort assignment. The CDR3 spans 16 residues. V lost 5 bases to trimming and J lost 4 bases, with 20 bases between them. Material for sequencing was PBMCs or T cells enriched from blood (not recorded which). J is TRBJ2-5 and V is TRBV23-1, with a weak D call TRBD2 (5 bases). TRBV23-1 belongs to the ORF category, with a function that is uncertain. This receptor was taken from a woman aged 40 to 55 with acute COVID-19. The CDR3 coding sequence is TGCGCCAGCAGTACCAACAACATCGAACGGGGAGAGACCCAGTACTTC. Translating it yields CASSTNNIERGETQYF.